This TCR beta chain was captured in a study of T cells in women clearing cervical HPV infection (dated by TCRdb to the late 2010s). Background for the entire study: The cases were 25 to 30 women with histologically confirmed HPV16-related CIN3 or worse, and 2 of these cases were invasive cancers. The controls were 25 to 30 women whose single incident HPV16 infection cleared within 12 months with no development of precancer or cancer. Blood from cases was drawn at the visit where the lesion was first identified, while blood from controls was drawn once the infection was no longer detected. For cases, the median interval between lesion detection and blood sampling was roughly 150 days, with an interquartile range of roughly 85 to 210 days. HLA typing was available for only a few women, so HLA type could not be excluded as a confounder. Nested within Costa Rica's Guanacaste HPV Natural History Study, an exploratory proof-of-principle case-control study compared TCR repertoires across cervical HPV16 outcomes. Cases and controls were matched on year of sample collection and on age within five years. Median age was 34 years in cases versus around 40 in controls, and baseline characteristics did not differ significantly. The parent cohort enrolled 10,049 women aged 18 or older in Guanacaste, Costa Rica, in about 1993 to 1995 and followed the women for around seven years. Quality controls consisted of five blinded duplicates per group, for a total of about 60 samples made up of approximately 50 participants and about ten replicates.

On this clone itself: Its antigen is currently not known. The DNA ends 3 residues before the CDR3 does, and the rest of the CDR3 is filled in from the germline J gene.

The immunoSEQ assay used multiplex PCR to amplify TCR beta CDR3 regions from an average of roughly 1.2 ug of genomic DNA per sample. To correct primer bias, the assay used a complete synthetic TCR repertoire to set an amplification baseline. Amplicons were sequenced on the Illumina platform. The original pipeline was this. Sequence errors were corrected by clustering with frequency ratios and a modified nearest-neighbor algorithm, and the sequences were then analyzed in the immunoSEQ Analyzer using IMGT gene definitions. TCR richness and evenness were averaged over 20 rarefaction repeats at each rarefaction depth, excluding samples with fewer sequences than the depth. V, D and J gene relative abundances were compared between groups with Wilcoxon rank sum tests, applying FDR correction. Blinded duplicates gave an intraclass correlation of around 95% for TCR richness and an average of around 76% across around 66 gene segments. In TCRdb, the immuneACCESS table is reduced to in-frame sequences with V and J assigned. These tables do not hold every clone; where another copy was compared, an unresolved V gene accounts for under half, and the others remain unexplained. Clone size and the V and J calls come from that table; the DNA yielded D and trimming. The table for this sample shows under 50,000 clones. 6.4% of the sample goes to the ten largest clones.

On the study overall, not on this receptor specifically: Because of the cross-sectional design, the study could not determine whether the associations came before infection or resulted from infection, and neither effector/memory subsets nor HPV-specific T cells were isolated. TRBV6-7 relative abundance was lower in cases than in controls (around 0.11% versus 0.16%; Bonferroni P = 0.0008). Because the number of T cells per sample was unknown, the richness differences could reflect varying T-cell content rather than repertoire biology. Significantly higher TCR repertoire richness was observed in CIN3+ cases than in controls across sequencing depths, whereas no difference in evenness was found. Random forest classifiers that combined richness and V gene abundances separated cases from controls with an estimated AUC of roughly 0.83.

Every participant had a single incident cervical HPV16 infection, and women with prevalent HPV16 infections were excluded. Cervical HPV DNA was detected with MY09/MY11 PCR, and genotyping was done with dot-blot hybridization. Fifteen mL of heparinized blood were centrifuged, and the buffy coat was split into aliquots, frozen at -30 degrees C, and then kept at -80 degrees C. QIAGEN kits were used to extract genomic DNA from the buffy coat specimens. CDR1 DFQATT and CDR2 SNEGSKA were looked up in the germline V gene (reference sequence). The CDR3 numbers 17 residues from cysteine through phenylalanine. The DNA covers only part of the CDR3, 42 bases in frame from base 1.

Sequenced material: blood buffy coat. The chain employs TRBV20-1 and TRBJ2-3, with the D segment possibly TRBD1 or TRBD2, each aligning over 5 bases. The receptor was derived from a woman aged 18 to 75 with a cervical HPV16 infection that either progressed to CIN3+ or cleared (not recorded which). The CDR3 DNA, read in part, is TGCAGTGCTAGAGAATTCCCCCTTAGCCTTAGGGGAGAGACG. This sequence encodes CSAREFPLSLRGET. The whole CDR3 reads CSAREFPLSLRGETQYF.